The 20 T cell receptor beta chains below all came from one sample that was sequenced in a study of blood T cell repertoires in COVID-19. Only in-frame clones appear in the TCRdb table, and some are missing; sequencing was by immunoSEQ multiplex PCR. The data hold 100,000 to 110,000 clones, with just over 90% observed a single time. Input material: peripheral blood. These receptors originate from a man aged 50 to 60 with active COVID-19.

Turning to this clone: In the same sample, other DNA sequences code for this CDR3. V usage is TRBV14 and J usage is TRBJ2-1; 7 nucleotides match TRBD2. This CDR3 comprises 17 residues. From germline, CDR1 is SGHDN and CDR2 FVKESK. The J segment lost 0 bases and the V segment lost 3 bases, leaving 8 bases of the junction unmatched. CDR3 bases: TGTGCCAGCAGCCAGGTGGGAGGGCGCAGCTCCTACAATGAGCAGTTCTTC. Its protein is CASSQVGGRSSYNEQFF.

V usage is TRBV3-1 (or the pseudogene TRBV3-2) and J usage is TRBJ1-1; D is unresolved. CDR1 LGHDT and CDR2 YNNKEL come from the germline V gene (reference sequence). The CDR3 is 13 residues long. Trimming removed 2 bases at V and 7 bases at J, with 11 bases between. The CDR3, as DNA: TGTGCCAGCAGCCAAACGGGGTTGGGTGAAGCTTTCTTT. Protein product: CASSQTGLGEAFF.

This sequence joins TRBV21-1 and TRBJ2-3; TRBD2 is the table's D call and was not checked against the DNA. TRBV21-1 is a documented pseudogene. The CDR3 spans 21 residues. The CDR3, as DNA: TGTGCCAGCAGCAAGGCTGACCTAGTCCCCTCCTCCACCCCTCGCACAGATACGCAGTATTTT. As protein: CASSKADLVPSSTPRTDTQYF.

The chain links TRBV24-1 to TRBJ1-2; 8 positions agree with TRBD1. The germline gives CDR1 KGHDR, CDR2 SFDVKD. Trimming at V came to 5 bases and at J to 4 bases, leaving 2 bases not matched to a gene. This CDR3 contains 13 residues. The CDR3 sequence: CATSATGAYGYTF. The CDR3 DNA follows: TGTGCCACCAGTGCGACAGGGGCCTATGGCTACACCTTC.

This chain connects TRBV7-9 to TRBJ2-1, with 7 bases identical to TRBD2. The germline V gene encodes CDR1 SEHNR and CDR2 FQNEAQ (reference sequence). The length of the CDR3 is 16 residues. V trimming: 5 bases; J trimming: 8 bases; junction bases outside the gene matches: 15. The CDR3 nucleotides read TGTGCCAGCAGCGCCCGCGGACGGTTTGGGGGGGATGAGCAGTTCTTC. It codes for CASSARGRFGGDEQFF. The whole variable domain, remainder taken from reference TRBV7-9 and TRBJ2-1, is DTGVSQNPRHKITKRGQNVTFRCDPISEHNRLYWYRQTLGQGPEFLTYFQNEAQLEKSRLLSDRFSAERPKGSFSTLEIQRTEQGDSAMYLCASSARGRFGGDEQFFGPGTRLTVL.

This clone came up once. This chain uses TRBV7-2 with TRBJ2-5; 15 bases are shared with TRBD2. CDR1 is SGHTA, CDR2 FQGNSA, per germline. V lost 1 base to trimming and J lost 7 bases; unmatched junction nucleotides: 4. This CDR3 is 16 amino acids long. In DNA, the CDR3 is TGTGCCAGCAGCTTAGTCGGGACTAGCGGGGGGTTGACCCAGTACTTC. It specifies CASSLVGTSGGLTQYF.

This chain joins TRBV21-1 and TRBJ1-5; the D call in the table, TRBD1, was not verified against the DNA. TRBV21-1 constitutes a pseudogene. The CDR3 totals 16 residues. CDR3 coding DNA: TGTGCCAGCAGCCCGCACCCCCCAGGCAGCAATCAGCCCCAGCATTTT. It yields the protein CASSPHPPGSNQPQHF.

CDR3 in DNA: TGTGCCAGCAGCGCTCCGGGACAAATCTATGGCTACACCTTC. Encoded protein: CASSAPGQIYGYTF. J is TRBJ1-2 and V is TRBV9, with D possibly TRBD1 on 6 matching bases. This CDR3 has 14 residues. The V gene's germline CDR1 is SGDLS and CDR2 YYNGEE. The ends were cut back, 3 bases at V and 4 bases at J, with 13 bases in the middle. Full variable domain (outside the CDR3, taken from reference TRBV9 and TRBJ1-2): DSGVTQTPKHLITATGQRVTLRCSPRSGDLSVYWYQQSLDQGLQFLIQYYNGEERAKGNILERFSAQQFPDLHSELNLSSLELGDSALYFCASSAPGQIYGYTFGSGTRLTVV.

The rearrangement links TRBV5-6 to TRBJ1-1; no reliable D call. The V gene's germline CDR1 is SGHDT and CDR2 YYEEEE. The CDR3 consists of 15 residues. Deletions cut 0 bases from V and 1 base from J, with 10 bases between. This CDR3 reads CASSLGRLKNTEAFF. The CDR3 DNA reads TGTGCCAGCAGCTTGGGGAGGCTCAAGAACACTGAAGCTTTCTTT.

The chain recombines TRBV2 with TRBJ2-5, with 10 bases that match TRBD2. Germline loops: CDR1 SNHLY, CDR2 FYNNEI. CDR3 length: 14 amino acids. V trimming: 4 bases; J trimming: 5 bases; junction bases outside the gene matches: 4. The DNA of the CDR3 is TGTGCCAGCAGTGTGATTAGCGGGGGGGAGACCCAGTACTTC. Residues: CASSVISGGETQYF.

V usage is TRBV7-9 and J usage is TRBJ1-1; weak D call: TRBD1 (6 bases). Germline lookup yields CDR1 SEHNR and CDR2 FQNEAQ (reference sequence). Between the trimmed V and J ends, which lost 4 bases and 5 bases, there was a span of 11 bases. CDR3 size: 13 residues. The CDR3 region has the DNA TGTGCCAGCAGCTCCACAGGGAAAACTGAAGCTTTCTTT. This sequence encodes CASSSTGKTEAFF.

The chain combines TRBV6-1 with TRBJ2-7; no firm D call. Germline values: CDR1 MNHNS, CDR2 SASEGT. With 3 bases removed from V and 5 bases from J, the gap between germline ends came to 5 bases. The CDR3 spans 11 residues. The DNA of the CDR3 is TGTGCCAGCAGTGAGTGGCACGAGCAGTACTTC. It translates to CASSEWHEQYF.

This chain links TRBV15 with TRBJ2-5; TRBD2 is a possible D gene (7 bases). Trimming removed 2 bases at V and 1 base at J, with 14 bases between. This CDR3 comprises 16 residues. Germline CDR1 reads LNHNV; CDR2 reads YYDKDF (reference sequence). The CDR3, as DNA: TGTGCCACCAGCAGAAACACCCGGGGGGCCCAAGAGACCCAGTACTTC. Translation: CATSRNTRGAQETQYF.

The chain carries TRBV5-1 and TRBJ2-2; no firm D call. V was trimmed by 3 bases and J by 3 bases, leaving 6 bases between them. Germline CDR1 SGHRS, CDR2 YFSETQ. This CDR3 contains 13 residues. The CDR3 protein is CASSYRDTGELFF. For the CDR3, the DNA is TGCGCCAGCAGCTATCGGGACACCGGGGAGCTGTTTTTT.

This sequence joins TRBV5-1 and TRBJ1-1, with unresolved D. The CDR3 loop spans 12 amino acids. The V end lost 0 bases, the J end lost 5 bases, and 5 bases lay between the germline ends. Germline V gene data show CDR1 as SGHRS and CDR2 as YFSETQ. CDR3 nucleotide sequence: TGCGCCAGCAGCTTGGATCGGACTGAAGCTTTCTTT. This gives the protein CASSLDRTEAFF. Based on the CDR3 plus reference TRBV5-1 and TRBJ1-1, the full variable domain is KAGVTQTPRYLIKTRGQQVTLSCSPISGHRSVSWYQQTPGQGLQFLFEYFSETQRNKGNFPGRFSGRQFSNSRSEMNVSTLELGDSALYLCASSLDRTEAFFGQGTRLTVV.

This clone occurred once. The V and J genes are TRBV19 and TRBJ2-3, with TRBD1 as a possible D gene (5 bases). This CDR3 has 14 residues. Germline V CDR1 and CDR2: LNHDA, SQIVND (reference sequence). Trimming removed 6 bases from V and 0 bases from J, with 10 bases in between. The DNA for the CDR3 is TGTGCCAGTAGGCAGGGTACTAGCACAGATACGCAGTATTTT. Translating gives CASRQGTSTDTQYF.

This clone is a singleton in its sample. The chain has TRBV27 and TRBJ1-6; TRBD1 agrees at 7 bases. This CDR3 is built from 15 residues. The germline gives CDR1 MNHEY, CDR2 SMNVEV (reference sequence). With V trimmed by 5 bases and J by 5 bases, 6 bases remained unmatched. This CDR3 is CASSPTTGNNSPLHF. In DNA, the CDR3 is TGTGCCAGCAGTCCGACGACAGGGAATAATTCACCCCTCCACTTT.

This clone was seen only a few times. The chain has TRBV19 and TRBJ1-1; D not resolved. CDR3 size: 14 residues. V gave up 2 bases and J gave up 1 base, with 8 bases separating them. In germline, CDR1 is LNHDA, CDR2 SQIVND (reference sequence). CDR3 bases: TGTGCCAGTAGTATACAGGCCTCGAACACTGAAGCTTTCTTT. Protein sequence: CASSIQASNTEAFF.

This chain uses TRBV7-8 with TRBJ2-5, with 7 bases that match TRBD2. This CDR3 comprises 16 residues. Losses at the gene ends were 3 bases for V and 1 base for J; bases not matched to a gene: 8. Looked up from germline, CDR1 is SGHVS and CDR2 is FQNEAQ. The CDR3 nucleotides are TGTGCCAGCAGCTTTAAGGGAGGGATACCCCAAGAGACCCAGTACTTC. This translates into CASSFKGGIPQETQYF. Variable domain in full (rest from reference TRBV7-8 and TRBJ2-5): GAGVSQSPRYKVAKRGQDVALRCDPISGHVSLFWYQQALGQGPEFLTYFQNEAQLDKSGLPSDRFFAERPEGSVSTLKIQRTQQEDSAVYLCASSFKGGIPQETQYFGPGTRLLVL.

The rearrangement joins TRBV5-1 to TRBJ2-1, with D maybe TRBD2 (5 bases). This CDR3 is built from 15 residues. CDR1 SGHRS and CDR2 YFSETQ come from the germline V gene. Trimming shortened V by 0 bases and J by 2 bases, and 9 bases separated the two germline ends. CDR3 residues: CASSLDGRAYNEQFF. The CDR3 DNA reads as TGCGCCAGCAGCTTGGATGGGAGAGCCTACAATGAGCAGTTCTTC.